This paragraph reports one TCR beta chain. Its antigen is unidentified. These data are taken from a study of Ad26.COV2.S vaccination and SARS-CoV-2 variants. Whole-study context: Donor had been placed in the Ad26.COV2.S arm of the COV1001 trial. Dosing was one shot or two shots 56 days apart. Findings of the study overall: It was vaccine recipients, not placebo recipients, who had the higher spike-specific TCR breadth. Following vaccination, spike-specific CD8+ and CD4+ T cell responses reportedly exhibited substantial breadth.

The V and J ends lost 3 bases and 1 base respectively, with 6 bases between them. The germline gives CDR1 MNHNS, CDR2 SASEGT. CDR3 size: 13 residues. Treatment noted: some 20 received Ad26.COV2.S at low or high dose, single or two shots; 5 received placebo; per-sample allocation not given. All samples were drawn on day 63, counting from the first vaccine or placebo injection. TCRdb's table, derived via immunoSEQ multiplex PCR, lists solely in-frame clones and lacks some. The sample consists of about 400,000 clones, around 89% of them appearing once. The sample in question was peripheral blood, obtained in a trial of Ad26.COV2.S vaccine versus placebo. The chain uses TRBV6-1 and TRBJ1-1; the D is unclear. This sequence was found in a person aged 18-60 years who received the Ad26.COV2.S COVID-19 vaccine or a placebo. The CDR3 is CASSDGGNTEAFF. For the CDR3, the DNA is TGTGCCAGCAGTGATGGCGGGAACACTGAAGCTTTCTTT.